These T cell receptor beta chains were read from a single sample in a study of T cell responses to AZD1222 COVID-19 vaccine. Assay: immunoSEQ multiplex PCR; the TCRdb copy retains only in-frame clones and omits some. The table lists roughly 40,000 clones, approximately 88% of them singletons. Sequencing was performed on peripheral blood, taken 28 days after the second AZD1222 dose. These receptors all stem from an adult who received the AZD1222 COVID-19 vaccine. The CDR3 runs from the conserved cysteine through the conserved F or W. Each record gives: J gene, clone size, D gene, V gene, CDR3 DNA, CDR3 protein. The D gene is left open where the match is weak. The size field is filled for only some rows; it gives once, few, many or a size class.

J gene: TRBJ2-7
clone size: -
D gene: -
V gene: TRBV18
CDR3 DNA: TGTGCCAGCTCACCACCGACCAGCTACGAGCAGTACTTC
CDR3 protein: CASSPPTSYEQYF

J gene: TRBJ1-6
clone size: -
D gene: TRBD1
V gene: TRBV18
CDR3 DNA: TGTGCCAGCTCACCTACCCGGACAGGGGGCCATTCACCCCTCCACTTT
CDR3 protein: CASSPTRTGGHSPLHF

J gene: TRBJ2-3
clone size: -
D gene: TRBD1
V gene: TRBV18
CDR3 DNA: TGTGCCAGCTCACTAGACAGGGGTGCAGATACGCAGTATTTT
CDR3 protein: CASSLDRGADTQYF

J gene: TRBJ1-2
clone size: -
D gene: TRBD1
V gene: TRBV6-5
CDR3 DNA: TGTGCCAGCACCAGACAGGGACTAGGTGGCTACACCTTC
CDR3 protein: CASTRQGLGGYTF

J gene: TRBJ2-7
clone size: -
D gene: -
V gene: TRBV5-5
CDR3 DNA: TGTGCCAGCAGCAAAGACTACTTCTCCTACGAGCAGTACTTC
CDR3 protein: CASSKDYFSYEQYF

J gene: TRBJ1-1
clone size: -
D gene: -
V gene: TRBV9
CDR3 DNA: TGTGCCAGCAGCGTAGTGGCAGAGAACACTGAAGCTTTCTTT
CDR3 protein: CASSVVAENTEAFF

J gene: TRBJ2-1
clone size: -
D gene: TRBD2
V gene: TRBV7-2
CDR3 DNA: TGTGCCAGCAGCAGGACTAGCGGGGGGGCCGGTGGTAATGAGCAGTTCTTC
CDR3 protein: CASSRTSGGAGGNEQFF

J gene: TRBJ2-3
clone size: -
D gene: -
V gene: TRBV6-5
CDR3 DNA: TGTGCCAGCAGCAGGGGTGAGAGCACAGATACGCAGTATTTT
CDR3 protein: CASSRGESTDTQYF

J gene: TRBJ2-6
clone size: -
D gene: TRBD2
V gene: TRBV9
CDR3 DNA: TGTGCCAGCAGCGTACTAGCGGGGGCCTCTGGGGCCAACGTCCTGACTTTC
CDR3 protein: CASSVLAGASGANVLTF

J gene: TRBJ2-5
clone size: -
D gene: -
V gene: TRBV28
CDR3 DNA: TGTGCCAGCAGGGGAGAGGAGACCCAGTACTTC
CDR3 protein: CASRGEETQYF

J gene: TRBJ1-3
clone size: once
D gene: -
V gene: TRBV3-1/TRBV3-2
CDR3 DNA: TGTGCCAGCAGCCCTCTGATGGGGACTGGAAACACCATATATTTT
CDR3 protein: CASSPLMGTGNTIYF

J gene: TRBJ1-4
clone size: few
D gene: -
V gene: TRBV6-5
CDR3 DNA: TGTGCCAGCAGTTACGCCGTAACTAATGAAAAACTGTTTTTT
CDR3 protein: CASSYAVTNEKLFF

J gene: TRBJ2-7
clone size: -
D gene: -
V gene: TRBV11-2
CDR3 DNA: TGTGCCAGCAGCTTGGGCGCCTACGAGCAGTACTTC
CDR3 protein: CASSLGAYEQYF

J gene: TRBJ2-1
clone size: -
D gene: -
V gene: TRBV6-4
CDR3 DNA: TGTGCCAGCAGTGAGGATAGCTTCTACAATGAGCAGTTCTTC
CDR3 protein: CASSEDSFYNEQFF